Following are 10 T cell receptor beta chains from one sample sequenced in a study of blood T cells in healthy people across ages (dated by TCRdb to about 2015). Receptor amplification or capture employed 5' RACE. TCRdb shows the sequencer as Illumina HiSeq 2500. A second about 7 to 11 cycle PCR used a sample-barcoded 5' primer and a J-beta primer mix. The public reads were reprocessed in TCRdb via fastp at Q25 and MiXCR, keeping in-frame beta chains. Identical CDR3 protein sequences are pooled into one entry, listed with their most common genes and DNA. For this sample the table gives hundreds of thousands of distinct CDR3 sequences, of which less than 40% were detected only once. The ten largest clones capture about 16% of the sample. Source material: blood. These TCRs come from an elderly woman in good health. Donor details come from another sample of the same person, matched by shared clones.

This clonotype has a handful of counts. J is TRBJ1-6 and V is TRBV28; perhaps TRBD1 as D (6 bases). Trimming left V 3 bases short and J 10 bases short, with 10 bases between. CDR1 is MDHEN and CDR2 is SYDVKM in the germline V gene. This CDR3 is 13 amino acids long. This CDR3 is CASSFRGASPLHF. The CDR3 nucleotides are TGTGCCAGCAGTTTTAGGGGGGCCTCACCCCTCCACTTT.

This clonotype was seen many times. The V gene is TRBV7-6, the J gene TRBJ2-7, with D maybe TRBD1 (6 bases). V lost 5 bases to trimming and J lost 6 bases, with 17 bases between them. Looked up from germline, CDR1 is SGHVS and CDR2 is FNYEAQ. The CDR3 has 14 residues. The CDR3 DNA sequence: TGTGCCAGCAGCGAACAGGGACGGATGGGCGAGCAGTACTTC. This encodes CASSEQGRMGEQYF. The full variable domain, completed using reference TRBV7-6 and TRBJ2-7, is GAGVSQSPRYKVTKRGQDVALRCDPISGHVSLYWYRQALGQGPEFLTYFNYEAQQDKSGLPNDRFSAERPEGSISTLTIQRTEQRDSAMYRCASSEQGRMGEQYFGPGTRLTVT.

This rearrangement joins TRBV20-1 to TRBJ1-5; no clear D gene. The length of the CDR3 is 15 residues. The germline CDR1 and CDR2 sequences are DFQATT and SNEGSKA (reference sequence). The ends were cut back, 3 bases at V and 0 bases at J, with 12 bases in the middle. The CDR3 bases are TGCAGTGCTAGTAAGGAACACCCTAGCAATCAGCCCCAGCATTTT. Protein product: CSASKEHPSNQPQHF.

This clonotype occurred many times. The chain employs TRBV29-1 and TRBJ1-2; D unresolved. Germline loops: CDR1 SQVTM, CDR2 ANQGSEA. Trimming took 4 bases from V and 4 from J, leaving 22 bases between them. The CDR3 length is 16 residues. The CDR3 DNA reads TGCAGCGTTGTATCGCCGGGTTCCCAACTCCTCTATGGCTACACCTTC. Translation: CSVVSPGSQLLYGYTF.

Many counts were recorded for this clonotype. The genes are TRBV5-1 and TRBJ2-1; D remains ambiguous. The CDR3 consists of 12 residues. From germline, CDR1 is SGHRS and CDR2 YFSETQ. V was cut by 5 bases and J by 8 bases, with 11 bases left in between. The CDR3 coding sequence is TGCGCCAGCAGTCGCCTTTTCGATGAGCAGTTCTTC. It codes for CASSRLFDEQFF.

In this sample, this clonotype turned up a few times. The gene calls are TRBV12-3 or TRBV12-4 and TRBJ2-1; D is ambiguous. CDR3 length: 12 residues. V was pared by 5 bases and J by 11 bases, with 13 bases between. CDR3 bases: TGTGCCAGCAGTACAACCCGGGCGAAGCAGTTCTTC. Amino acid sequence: CASSTTRAKQFF.

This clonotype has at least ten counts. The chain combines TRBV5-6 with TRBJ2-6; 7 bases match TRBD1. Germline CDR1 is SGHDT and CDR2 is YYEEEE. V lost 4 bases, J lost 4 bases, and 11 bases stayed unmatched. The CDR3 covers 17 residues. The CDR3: CASSPTGRPSGANVLTF. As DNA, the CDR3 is TGTGCCAGCAGCCCGACAGGGAGACCCTCCGGGGCCAACGTCCTGACTTTC.

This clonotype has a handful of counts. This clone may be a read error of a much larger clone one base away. CDR3 residues: CAGSSPLGTEAFF. The CDR3 DNA follows: TGTGCCGGCAGCTCCCCGCTGGGCACTGAAGCTTTCTTT. The chain joins TRBV7-2 to TRBJ1-1; D is ambiguous. This CDR3 contains 13 residues. CDR1 SGHTA and CDR2 FQGNSA come from the germline V gene.

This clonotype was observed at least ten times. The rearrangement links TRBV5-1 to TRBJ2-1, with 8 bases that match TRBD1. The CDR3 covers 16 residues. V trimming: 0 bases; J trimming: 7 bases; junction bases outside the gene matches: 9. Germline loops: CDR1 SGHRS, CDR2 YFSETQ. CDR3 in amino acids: CASSLAGDRGRNEQFF. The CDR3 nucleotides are TGCGCCAGCAGCTTGGCCGGTGACAGGGGTCGAAATGAGCAGTTCTTC.

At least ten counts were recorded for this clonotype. The CDR3 region is CASSKRPSGSYNSPLHF. The CDR3 nucleotides are TGTGCCAGCAGCAAAAGACCCTCGGGCTCCTATAATTCACCCCTCCACTTT. V usage is TRBV6-1 and J usage is TRBJ1-6; D gene uncertain. The germline V and J ends were trimmed by 6 bases and 0 bases, with 15 bases remaining between them. Per the germline V gene, CDR1 is MNHNS and CDR2 is SASEGT. This CDR3 is 17 amino acids long.